Following are 26 T cell receptor beta chains from one sample sequenced in a study of human T cells and chemical hapten exposure. One entry per CDR3 protein results from TCRdb running MiXCR on the RACE reads. The repertoire holds under 100,000 distinct CDR3 sequences, with about an eighth as singletons. The time point denotes: patch test 2, 6 weeks after DPC sensitization. Sample treatment: therapeutic diphenylcyclopropenone sensitization with weekly scalp DPC. The input for sequencing was whole blood, taken in connection with sensitization to the hapten diphenylcyclopropenone (DPC). All receptors come from a woman in her 40s with alopecia areata. Some clones in this sample may be carry-over from other donors' samples.

V gene TRBV6-2 or TRBV6-3 combines with J gene TRBJ2-3; D is undetermined. The V gene's germline CDR1 is MNHEY and CDR2 SVGEGT. Trimming removed 0 bases from V and 0 bases from J, with 7 bases in between. This CDR3 contains 15 residues. The CDR3 sequence is CASSYSTTSTDTQYF. In DNA, the CDR3 is TGTGCCAGCAGTTACTCGACGACAAGCACAGATACGCAGTATTTT.

The table lists this clonotype with many counts. This chain connects TRBV6-2 or TRBV6-3 to TRBJ2-7; perhaps D is TRBD1 or TRBD2 (6 bases each). The V end was cut by 4 bases, the J end by 4 bases, with 11 bases between. The germline CDR1 and CDR2 sequences are MNHEY and SVGEGT. The CDR3 length is 13 residues. This chain's CDR3 is CASSWGARYEQYF. The CDR3 coding sequence is TGTGCCAGCAGTTGGGGGGCTAGGTACGAGCAGTACTTC.

A few counts support this clonotype. The V and J genes are TRBV28 and TRBJ1-5; TRBD1 aligns across 12 bases. CDR3 length equals 18 residues. CDR1 and CDR2 from the germline V gene are MDHEN and SYDVKM. The V segment lost 4 bases and the J segment 7 bases; nucleotides outside the gene matches: 14. The CDR3 protein is CASSSAKLGTGGGQPQHF. In nucleotides, the CDR3 is TGTGCCAGCAGTTCAGCAAAGCTCGGGACAGGGGGCGGACAGCCCCAGCATTTT.

As for this clonotype: A read error is possible here, since a much larger clone lies one base away. This chain links TRBV18 with TRBJ2-7; a weak D match, TRBD1 (6 bases). Germline V lookup: CDR1 KGHSH, CDR2 LQKENI. CDR3 size: 14 residues. The CDR3 DNA reads as TGTGTCAGCTCAGGGGCAGGGCCGTGGTACGAGCAGTACTTC. Protein sequence: CVSSGAGPWYEQYF.

This clonotype turned up a few times. The CDR3 spells CASSKGTAGSEKLFF. The DNA of the CDR3 is TGTGCCAGTAGTAAAGGGACAGCCGGCAGCGAAAAACTGTTTTTT. The chain combines TRBV19 with TRBJ1-4, with TRBD1 matching over 7 bases. Unmatched junction bases numbered 10, after V lost 4 bases and J lost 8 bases. CDR3 size: 15 residues. Per germline, CDR1 LNHDA and CDR2 SQIVND (reference sequence).

This clonotype was seen repeatedly, ten times or more. This chain uses TRBV20-1 with TRBJ2-3, with 9 bases identical to TRBD2. Losses at the gene ends were 3 bases for V and 4 bases for J; bases not matched to a gene: 8. This CDR3 is 15 amino acids long. Germline-derived CDR1 and CDR2 are DFQATT and SNEGSKA (reference sequence). This CDR3 reads CSASTERGVSDTQYF. The CDR3 DNA follows: TGCAGTGCTAGTACGGAGCGGGGGGTCTCAGATACGCAGTATTTT.

This clonotype has a count of ten or more. This sequence joins TRBV6-6 and TRBJ2-7, with no clear D. The CDR3 loop spans 11 amino acids. V was pared by 4 bases and J by 5 bases, with 6 bases between. CDR1 and CDR2 from the germline V gene are MNHNY and SVGAGI (reference sequence). CDR3 residues: CASSFSNEQYF. In DNA, the CDR3 is TGTGCCAGCAGTTTCAGCAACGAGCAGTACTTC.

Ten or more counts support this clonotype. The genes are TRBV20-1 and TRBJ1-5; D gene unclear. This CDR3 comprises 12 residues. With 3 bases removed from V and 0 bases from J, the gap between germline ends came to 3 bases. In germline, CDR1 is DFQATT, CDR2 SNEGSKA (reference sequence). The CDR3 sequence: CSARGSNQPQHF. The CDR3 DNA follows: TGCAGTGCTAGGGGTAGCAATCAGCCCCAGCATTTT.

This clonotype was counted ten times or more. The chain carries TRBV7-2 and TRBJ2-1, with 14 bases aligning to TRBD2. V trimming: 0 bases; J trimming: 2 bases; junction bases outside the gene matches: 6. The CDR3 consists of 19 residues. Per the germline V gene, CDR1 is SGHTA and CDR2 is FQGNSA. The CDR3 DNA sequence: TGTGCCAGCAGCTTAGCGACTAGCGGGGGGGCCCGGCCCTACAATGAGCAGTTCTTC. Protein: CASSLATSGGARPYNEQFF.

This clonotype was counted ten times or more. This chain connects TRBV9 to TRBJ1-2, with no clear D. V was pared by 0 bases and J by 5 bases, with 8 bases between. This CDR3 is built from 13 residues. CDR1 is SGDLS, CDR2 YYNGEE, per germline. This chain's CDR3 is CASSVDTDYGYTF. In DNA form, the CDR3 reads TGTGCCAGCAGCGTAGACACAGATTATGGCTACACCTTC.

This clonotype was counted ten times or more. This chain links TRBV7-4 with TRBJ2-3, with 12 bases identical to TRBD2. The CDR3 extends over 16 amino acids. V lost 5 bases, J lost 6 bases, and 9 bases stayed unmatched. The germline V gene has CDR1 SGHVT and CDR2 SQSDAQ. This chain's CDR3 is CASSPRTSGARDTQYF. CDR3 nucleotides: TGTGCCAGCAGCCCCCGGACTAGCGGGGCCCGCGATACGCAGTATTTT.

Only a few counts were recorded for this clonotype. V usage is TRBV12-3 or TRBV12-4 and J usage is TRBJ2-3; D unresolved. This CDR3 has 14 amino acids. The V gene lost 4 bases and the J gene lost 0 bases, with 8 bases spanning the gap. The CDR3 coding sequence is TGTGCCAGCAGTTCCTCAACTAGCACAGATACGCAGTATTTT. Its translation is CASSSSTSTDTQYF.

This clonotype was found many times. The chain carries TRBV19 and TRBJ2-2; TRBD1 matches at 9 bases. The V segment lost 5 bases and the J segment 5 bases; nucleotides outside the gene matches: 12. From germline, CDR1 is LNHDA and CDR2 SQIVND (reference sequence). The CDR3 contains 17 residues. The CDR3 sequence: CASSPGQGAAGTGELFF. As DNA, the CDR3 is TGTGCCAGTAGTCCGGGACAGGGTGCCGCGGGGACCGGGGAGCTGTTTTTT. Filled out from reference TRBV19 and TRBJ2-2, the complete variable domain reads DGGITQSPKYLFRKEGQNVTLSCEQNLNHDAMYWYRQDPGQGLRLIYYSQIVNDFQKGDIAEGYSVSREKKESFPLTVTSAQKNPTAFYLCASSPGQGAAGTGELFFGEGSRLTVL.

This clonotype occurred a few times. The rearrangement joins TRBV4-1 to TRBJ2-7; TRBD1 agrees at 10 bases. V lost 1 base, J lost 2 bases, and 8 bases stayed unmatched. This CDR3 has 17 residues. Germline CDR1 reads MGHRA; CDR2 reads YSYEKL. Written as DNA, the CDR3 is TGCGCCAGCAGCCAAGGGCCGGGACAGGGGTTTCCCTACGAGCAGTACTTC. Its protein product is CASSQGPGQGFPYEQYF.

This CDR3 is CAGGRTSTDTQYF. CDR3 DNA: TGTGCCGGAGGAAGGACTAGCACAGATACGCAGTATTTT. The genes are TRBV6-5 and TRBJ2-3; tentatively, D is TRBD2 (5 bases). Trimming removed 11 bases at V and 0 bases at J, with 12 bases between. CDR1 and CDR2 (germline): MNHEY, SVGAGI. The CDR3 totals 13 residues.

This clonotype was seen at least ten times. The chain has TRBV7-9 and TRBJ1-1, with a tentative D call TRBD1 (6 bases). This CDR3 spans 15 amino acids. CDR1 is SEHNR and CDR2 is FQNEAQ in the germline V gene (reference sequence). V was trimmed by 5 bases and J by 1 base, leaving 14 bases between them. The CDR3 DNA is TGTGCCAGCAGCAAGGAAGGGGGGAGGAACACTGAAGCTTTCTTT. Its translation is CASSKEGGRNTEAFF.

This clonotype was seen a few times. This chain links TRBV7-7 with TRBJ2-7; 10 bases fit TRBD1. J gave up 4 bases and V 3 bases, and 12 bases lay outside the gene matches. CDR1 SSHAT and CDR2 FNYEAQ come from the germline V gene (reference sequence). The CDR3 is 17 residues long. In nucleotides, the CDR3 is TGTGCCAGCAGCTTTCGTAAAGGACAGGGGGGCGCGTACGAGCAGTACTTC. Amino acids: CASSFRKGQGGAYEQYF.

This clonotype was seen repeatedly, ten times or more. This chain links TRBV5-4 with TRBJ2-3; tentative D call: TRBD1 (6 bases). The CDR3 consists of 16 residues. The V and J ends lost 4 bases and 0 bases respectively, with 15 bases between them. Germline values: CDR1 SGHNT, CDR2 YYREEE (reference sequence). CDR3 coding DNA: TGTGCCAGCAGCCGAGGGACGAGGGGGAGCACAGATACGCAGTATTTT. This translates into CASSRGTRGSTDTQYF. The full variable domain, rest sourced from reference TRBV5-4 and TRBJ2-3, is ETGVTQSPTHLIKTRGQQVTLRCSSQSGHNTVSWYQQALGQGPQFIFQYYREEENGRGNFPPRFSGLQFPNYSSELNVNALELDDSALYLCASSRGTRGSTDTQYFGPGTRLTVL.

This clonotype was observed many times. J is TRBJ2-2 and V is TRBV6-2 or TRBV6-3; TRBD2 matches 7 bases. CDR3 length equals 20 residues. V lost 4 bases and J lost 0; bases outside the gene matches: 17. Germline CDR1 is MNHEY and CDR2 is SVGEGT. Written as DNA, the CDR3 is TGTGCCAGCAGTTCGTCTGGGACTACCCCCGGCACCCCGAACACCGGGGAGCTGTTTTTT. Translation gives CASSSSGTTPGTPNTGELFF.

This clonotype showed up many times. The V call is TRBV10-3, the J call TRBJ2-5, with 9 nucleotides matching TRBD2. Germline lookup yields CDR1 ENHRY and CDR2 SYGVKD. The CDR3 has 16 residues. With 4 bases clipped from V and 1 base from J, the junction kept 7 bases outside the gene matches. DNA of the CDR3: TGTGCCATCAGTGTCCGCGGGAGGGCCCGCCAAGAGACCCAGTACTTC. Translated, it gives CAISVRGRARQETQYF.

This clonotype was observed a few times. This chain uses TRBV11-2 with TRBJ1-4; D gene uncertain. CDR1 SGHAT and CDR2 FQNNGV come from the germline V gene. Trimming pared 0 bases from V and 8 bases from J, leaving 19 bases between. The CDR3 has 17 residues. CDR3 in amino acids: CASSLDRFRPRVEKLFF. The DNA of the CDR3 is TGTGCCAGCAGCTTAGATCGCTTCAGGCCCCGTGTCGAAAAACTGTTTTTT.

Many counts were recorded for this clonotype. This chain links TRBV9 with TRBJ2-7; D may be TRBD1 (6 bases). Trimming took 0 bases from V and 3 from J, leaving 13 bases between them. The CDR3 is 15 amino acids. In germline, CDR1 is SGDLS, CDR2 YYNGEE. This CDR3 is CASSVEADSLYEQYF. The CDR3, as DNA: TGTGCCAGCAGCGTAGAAGCGGACAGTCTCTACGAGCAGTACTTC.

This clonotype was recorded at least ten times. This rearrangement joins TRBV4-1 to TRBJ2-7; possibly TRBD1 for D (5 bases). This CDR3 spans 15 amino acids. Germline V gives CDR1 MGHRA, CDR2 YSYEKL. Trimming removed 4 bases at V and 3 bases at J, with 16 bases between. The CDR3 loop is CASSPLATGVYEQYF. For the CDR3, the DNA is TGCGCCAGCAGCCCCCTTGCCACAGGAGTCTACGAGCAGTACTTC.

In its sample, this clonotype was seen many times. The V gene is TRBV29-1, the J gene TRBJ1-1; D not certain. CDR3 size: 11 residues. The V end lost 4 bases, the J end lost 4 bases, and 7 bases lay between the germline ends. Per germline, CDR1 SQVTM and CDR2 ANQGSEA. As DNA, the CDR3 is TGCAGCGTTGTGGCTGCCACTGAAGCTTTCTTT. Protein sequence: CSVVAATEAFF.

The J gene is TRBJ2-5, the V gene TRBV19; a weak D match, TRBD1 (6 bases). The CDR3 totals 17 residues. Deletions cut 5 bases from V and 1 base from J, with 20 bases between. The germline CDR1 and CDR2 sequences are LNHDA and SQIVND (reference sequence). CDR3 sequence: CASSSRLGQTCQETQYF. For the CDR3, the DNA is TGTGCCAGTAGTTCAAGACTCGGACAGACGTGCCAAGAGACCCAGTACTTC.

V gene TRBV2 combines with J gene TRBJ2-1, with D possibly being TRBD1 or TRBD2 (6 bases each). Germline assignment: CDR1 SNHLY and CDR2 FYNNEI. This CDR3 spans 14 amino acids. Trimming took off 9 bases at V and 0 bases at J, with 12 bases between the two ends. The CDR3: CASPGAASYNEQFF. CDR3 nucleotides: TGTGCCAGTCCGGGGGCCGCCTCCTACAATGAGCAGTTCTTC.